This T cell receptor beta chain is from a study of T cell repertoires in cytomegalovirus infection. About the study: Public TCR beta signatures provided an indication of both CMV infection and a matching HLA type. Study-level results: Carriers of CMV plus the relevant HLA were identified by cumulative public TCR beta family frequency. Dominant in the ex vivo response were TCR beta clonotypes restricted by HLA-C and specific for CMV.

In its sample, this clonotype was seen a few times. Antigen unknown. Between the trimmed V and J ends, which lost 2 bases and 8 bases, there was a span of 19 bases. Germline loops: CDR1 SGHTA, CDR2 FQGNSA. This CDR3 spans 16 amino acids. Using its own MiXCR run on the reads, TCRdb lists one record per CDR3 protein. The table lists 450,000 to 650,000 distinct CDR3 sequences, 26% of them singletons. Sequencing was performed on PBMCs. The chain has TRBV7-2 and TRBJ2-1; D call uncertain. The receptor was isolated from a human donor in good health (CMV status not recorded). Some clones in this sample may be carry-over from other donors' samples. The CDR3 spells CASSLHLRRRRYEQFF. The DNA of the CDR3 is TGTGCCAGCAGCTTACACCTAAGACGGAGAAGATATGAGCAGTTCTTC.